The present T cell receptor beta chain was sequenced within a study of blood T cell repertoires in COVID-19. Profiled with immunoSEQ multiplex PCR; TCRdb holds only in-frame clones, not every one. Of roughly 250,000 clones in the sample, around 90% are singletons; the top ten hold 2% to 2.5%. CDR3 size: 18 residues. Trimming cost V 3 bases and J 2 bases; bases outside gene matches: 7. The germline V gene encodes CDR1 KGHSH and CDR2 LQKENI. The chain joins TRBV18 to TRBJ2-6, with TRBD2 identical over 10 bases. The sample was PBMCs or T cells enriched from blood (not recorded which). The source of this sequence is a woman aged 40 to 50 with acute COVID-19. Here the CDR3 reads CASSPVLAGSTGANVLTF. In nucleotides, the CDR3 is TGTGCCAGCTCACCTGTACTAGCGGGATCGACTGGGGCCAACGTCCTGACTTTC. Full variable domain (rest looked up from reference TRBV18 and TRBJ2-6): NAGVMQNPRHLVRRRGQEARLRCSPMKGHSHVYWYRQLPEEGLKFMVYLQKENIIDESGMPKERFSAEFPKEGPSILRIQQVVRGDSAAYFCASSPVLAGSTGANVLTFGAGSRLTVL.